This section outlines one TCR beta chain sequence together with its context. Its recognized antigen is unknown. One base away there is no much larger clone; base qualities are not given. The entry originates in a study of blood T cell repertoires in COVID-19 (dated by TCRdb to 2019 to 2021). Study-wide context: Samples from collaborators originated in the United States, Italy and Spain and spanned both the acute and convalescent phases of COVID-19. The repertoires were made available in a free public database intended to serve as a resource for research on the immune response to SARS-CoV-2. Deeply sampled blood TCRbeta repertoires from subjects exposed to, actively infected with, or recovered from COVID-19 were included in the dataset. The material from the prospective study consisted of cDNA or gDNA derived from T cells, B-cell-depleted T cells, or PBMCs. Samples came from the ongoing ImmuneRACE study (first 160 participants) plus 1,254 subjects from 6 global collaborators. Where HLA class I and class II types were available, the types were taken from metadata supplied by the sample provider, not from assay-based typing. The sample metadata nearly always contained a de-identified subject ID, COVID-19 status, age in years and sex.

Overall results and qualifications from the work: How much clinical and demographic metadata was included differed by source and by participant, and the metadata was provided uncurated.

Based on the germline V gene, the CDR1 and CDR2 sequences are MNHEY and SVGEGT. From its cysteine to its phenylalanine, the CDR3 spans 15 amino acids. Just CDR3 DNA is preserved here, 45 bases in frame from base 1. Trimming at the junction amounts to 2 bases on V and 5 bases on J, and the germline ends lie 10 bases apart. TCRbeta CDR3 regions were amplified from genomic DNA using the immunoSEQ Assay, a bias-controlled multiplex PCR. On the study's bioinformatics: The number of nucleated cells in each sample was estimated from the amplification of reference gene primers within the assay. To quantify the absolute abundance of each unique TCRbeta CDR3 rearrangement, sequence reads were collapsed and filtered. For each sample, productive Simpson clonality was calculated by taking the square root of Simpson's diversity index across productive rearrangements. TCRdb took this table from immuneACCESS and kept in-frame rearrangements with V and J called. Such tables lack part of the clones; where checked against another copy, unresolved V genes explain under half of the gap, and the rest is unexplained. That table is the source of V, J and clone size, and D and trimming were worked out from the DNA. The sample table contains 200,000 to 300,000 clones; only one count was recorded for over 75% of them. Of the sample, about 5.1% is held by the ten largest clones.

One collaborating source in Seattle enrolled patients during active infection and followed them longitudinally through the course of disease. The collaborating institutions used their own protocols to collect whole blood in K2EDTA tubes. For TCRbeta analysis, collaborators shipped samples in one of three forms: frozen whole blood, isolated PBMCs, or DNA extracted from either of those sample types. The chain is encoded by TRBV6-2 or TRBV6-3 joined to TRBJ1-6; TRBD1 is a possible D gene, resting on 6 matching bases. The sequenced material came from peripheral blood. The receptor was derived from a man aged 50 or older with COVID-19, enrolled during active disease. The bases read TGTGCCAGCAGTTACCAACAGGGTAATAATTCACCCCTCCACTTT. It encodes CASSYQQGNNSPLHF.